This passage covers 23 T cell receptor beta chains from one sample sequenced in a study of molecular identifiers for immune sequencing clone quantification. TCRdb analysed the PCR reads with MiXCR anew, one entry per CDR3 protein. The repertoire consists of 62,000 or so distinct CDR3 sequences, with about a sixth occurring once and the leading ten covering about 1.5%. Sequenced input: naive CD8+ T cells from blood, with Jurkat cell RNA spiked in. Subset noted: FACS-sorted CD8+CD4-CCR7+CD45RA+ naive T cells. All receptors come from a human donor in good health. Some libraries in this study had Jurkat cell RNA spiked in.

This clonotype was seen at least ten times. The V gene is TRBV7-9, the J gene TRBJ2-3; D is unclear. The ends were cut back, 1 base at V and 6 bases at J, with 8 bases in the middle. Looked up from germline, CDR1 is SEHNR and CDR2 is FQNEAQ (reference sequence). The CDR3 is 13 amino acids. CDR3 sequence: CASSLDPSDTQYF. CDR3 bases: TGTGCCAGCAGCTTAGATCCATCCGATACGCAGTATTTT.

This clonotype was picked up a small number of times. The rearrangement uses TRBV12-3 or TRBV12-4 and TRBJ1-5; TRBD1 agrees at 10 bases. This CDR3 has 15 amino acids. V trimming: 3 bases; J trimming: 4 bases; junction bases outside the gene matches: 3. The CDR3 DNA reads TGTGCCAGCAGTTTTGAGGGACAGGGGAATCAGCCCCAGCATTTT. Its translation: CASSFEGQGNQPQHF.

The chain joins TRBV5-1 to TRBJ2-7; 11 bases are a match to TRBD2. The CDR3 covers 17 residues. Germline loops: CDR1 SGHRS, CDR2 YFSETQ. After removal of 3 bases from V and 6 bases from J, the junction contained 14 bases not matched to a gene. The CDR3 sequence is CASSSSGTSGKAGEQYF. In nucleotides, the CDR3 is TGCGCCAGCAGCTCTTCCGGGACTAGCGGAAAGGCAGGCGAGCAGTACTTC.

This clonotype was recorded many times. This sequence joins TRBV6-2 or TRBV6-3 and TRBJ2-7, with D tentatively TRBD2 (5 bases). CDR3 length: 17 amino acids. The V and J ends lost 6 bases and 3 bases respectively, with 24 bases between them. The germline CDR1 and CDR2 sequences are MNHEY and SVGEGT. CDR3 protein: CASSQLGVWVEDYEQYF. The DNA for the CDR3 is TGTGCCAGCAGCCAACTTGGGGTTTGGGTGGAGGACTACGAGCAGTACTTC.

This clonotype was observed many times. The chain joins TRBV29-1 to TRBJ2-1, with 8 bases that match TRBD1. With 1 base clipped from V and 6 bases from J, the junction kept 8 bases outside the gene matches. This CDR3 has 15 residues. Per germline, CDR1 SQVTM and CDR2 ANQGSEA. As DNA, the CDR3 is TGCAGCGTTGAAGGCTCAGACAGGGGAGGCAATGAGCAGTTCTTC. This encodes CSVEGSDRGGNEQFF.

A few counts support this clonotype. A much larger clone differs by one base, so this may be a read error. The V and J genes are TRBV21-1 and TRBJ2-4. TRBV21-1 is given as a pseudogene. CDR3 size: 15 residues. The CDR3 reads CASDVKFLAKNIQYF. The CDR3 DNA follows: TGTGCCAGCGACGTCAAATTTCTAGCCAAAAACATTCAGTACTTC.

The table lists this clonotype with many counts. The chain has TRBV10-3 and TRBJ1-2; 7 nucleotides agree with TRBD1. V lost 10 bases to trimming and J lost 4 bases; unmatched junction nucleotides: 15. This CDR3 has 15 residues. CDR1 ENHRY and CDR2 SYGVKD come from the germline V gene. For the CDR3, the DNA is TGTGCCACGGGACAGCCGACAGAACCACTCTATGGCTACACCTTC. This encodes CATGQPTEPLYGYTF.

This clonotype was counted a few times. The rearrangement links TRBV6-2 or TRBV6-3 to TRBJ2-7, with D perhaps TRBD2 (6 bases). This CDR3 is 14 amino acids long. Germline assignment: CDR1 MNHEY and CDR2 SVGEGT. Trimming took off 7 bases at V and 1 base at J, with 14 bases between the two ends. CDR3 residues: CASIASVSSYEQYF. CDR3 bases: TGTGCCAGCATAGCTAGCGTATCTTCCTACGAGCAGTACTTC.

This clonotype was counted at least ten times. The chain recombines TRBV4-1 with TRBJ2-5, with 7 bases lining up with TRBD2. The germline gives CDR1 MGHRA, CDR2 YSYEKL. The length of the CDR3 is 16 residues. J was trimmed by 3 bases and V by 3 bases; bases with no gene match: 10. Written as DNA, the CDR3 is TGCGCCAGCAGCCATCCCCCCCTAGCGGTGAAAGAGACCCAGTACTTC. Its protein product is CASSHPPLAVKETQYF.

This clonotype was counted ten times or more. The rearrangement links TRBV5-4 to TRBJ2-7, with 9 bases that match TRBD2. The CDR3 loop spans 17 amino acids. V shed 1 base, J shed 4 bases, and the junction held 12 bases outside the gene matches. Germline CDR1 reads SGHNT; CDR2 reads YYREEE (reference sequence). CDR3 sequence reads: CASSLSPGLAGQYEQYF. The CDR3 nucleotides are TGTGCCAGCAGCTTGTCCCCAGGCCTAGCGGGACAGTACGAGCAGTACTTC.

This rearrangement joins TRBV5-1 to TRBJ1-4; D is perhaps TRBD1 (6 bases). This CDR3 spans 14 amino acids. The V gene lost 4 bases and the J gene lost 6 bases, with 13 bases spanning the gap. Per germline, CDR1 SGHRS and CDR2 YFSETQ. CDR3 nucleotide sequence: TGCGCCAGCAGCCTTACAGGGTTAGATGAAAAACTGTTTTTT. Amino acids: CASSLTGLDEKLFF.

CDR3 amino acids: CASSQSASGSYEQYF. The CDR3 region has the DNA TGTGCCAGCAGCCAATCGGCTAGCGGATCCTACGAGCAGTACTTC. V is TRBV16 and J is TRBJ2-7, with 7 bases identical to TRBD2. The CDR3 is 15 amino acids. J lost 1 base, V lost 0 bases, and 3 bases had no gene match. From germline, CDR1 is KGHSY and CDR2 FQNENV.

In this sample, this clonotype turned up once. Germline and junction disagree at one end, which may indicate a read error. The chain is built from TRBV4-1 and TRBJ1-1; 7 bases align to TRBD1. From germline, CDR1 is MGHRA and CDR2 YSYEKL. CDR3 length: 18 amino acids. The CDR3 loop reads CASSQGLTTGRTNTETFF. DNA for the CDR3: TGCGCCAGCAGCCAGGGATTAACGACAGGGCGGACGAACACTGAAACTTTCTTT.

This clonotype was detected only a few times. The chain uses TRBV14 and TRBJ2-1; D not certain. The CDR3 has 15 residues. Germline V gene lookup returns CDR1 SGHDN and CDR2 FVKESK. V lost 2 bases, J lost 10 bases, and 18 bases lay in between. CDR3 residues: CASSQYRQANQEQFF. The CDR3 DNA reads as TGTGCCAGCAGCCAATACCGTCAGGCCAACCAAGAGCAGTTCTTC. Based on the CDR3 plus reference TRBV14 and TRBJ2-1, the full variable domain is EAGVTQFPSHSVIEKGQTVTLRCDPISGHDNLYWYRRVMGKEIKFLLHFVKESKQDESGMPNNRFLAERTGGTYSTLKVQPAELEDSGVYFCASSQYRQANQEQFFGPGTRLTVL.

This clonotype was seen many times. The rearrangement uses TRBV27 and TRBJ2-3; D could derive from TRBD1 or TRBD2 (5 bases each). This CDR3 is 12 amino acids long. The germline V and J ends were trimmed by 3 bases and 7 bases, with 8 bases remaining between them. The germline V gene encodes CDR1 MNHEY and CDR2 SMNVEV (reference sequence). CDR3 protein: CASSLRGNTQYF. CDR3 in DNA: TGTGCCAGCAGTTTGAGGGGCAATACGCAGTATTTT.

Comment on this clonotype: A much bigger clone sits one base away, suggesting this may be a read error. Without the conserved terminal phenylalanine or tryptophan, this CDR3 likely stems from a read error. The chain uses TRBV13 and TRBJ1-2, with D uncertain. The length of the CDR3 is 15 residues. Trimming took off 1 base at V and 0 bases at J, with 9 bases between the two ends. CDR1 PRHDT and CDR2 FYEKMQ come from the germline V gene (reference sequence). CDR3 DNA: TGTGCCAGCAGCTTAGTTGGGGAGACTAACTATGGCTACACCTCC. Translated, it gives CASSLVGETNYGYTS.

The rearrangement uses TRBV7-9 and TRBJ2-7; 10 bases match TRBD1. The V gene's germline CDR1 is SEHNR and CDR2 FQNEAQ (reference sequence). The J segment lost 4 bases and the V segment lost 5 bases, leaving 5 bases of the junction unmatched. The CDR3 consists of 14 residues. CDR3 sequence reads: CASSPRQGAYEQYF. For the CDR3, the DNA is TGTGCCAGCAGCCCAAGACAGGGGGCTTACGAGCAGTACTTC.

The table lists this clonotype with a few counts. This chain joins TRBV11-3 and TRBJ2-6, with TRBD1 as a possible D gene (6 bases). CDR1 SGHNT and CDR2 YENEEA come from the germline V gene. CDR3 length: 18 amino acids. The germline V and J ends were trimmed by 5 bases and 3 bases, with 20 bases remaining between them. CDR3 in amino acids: CASSPILTGPLGANVLTF. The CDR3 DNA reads TGTGCCAGCAGCCCGATTCTGACAGGACCCCTTGGGGCCAACGTCCTGACTTTC.

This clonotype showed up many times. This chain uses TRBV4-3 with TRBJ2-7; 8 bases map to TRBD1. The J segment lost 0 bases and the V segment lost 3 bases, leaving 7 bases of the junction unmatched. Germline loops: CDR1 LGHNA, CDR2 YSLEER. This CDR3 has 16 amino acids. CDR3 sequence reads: CASSQGRTGSSYEQYF. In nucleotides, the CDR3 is TGCGCCAGCAGCCAGGGGCGGACAGGGAGCTCCTACGAGCAGTACTTC.

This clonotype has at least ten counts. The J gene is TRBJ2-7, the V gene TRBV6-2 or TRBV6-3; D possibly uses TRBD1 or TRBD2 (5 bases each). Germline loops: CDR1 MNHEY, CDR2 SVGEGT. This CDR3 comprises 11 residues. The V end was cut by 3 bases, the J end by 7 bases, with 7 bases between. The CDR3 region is CASSYGGEQYF. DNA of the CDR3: TGTGCCAGCAGTTATGGGGGAGAGCAGTACTTC.

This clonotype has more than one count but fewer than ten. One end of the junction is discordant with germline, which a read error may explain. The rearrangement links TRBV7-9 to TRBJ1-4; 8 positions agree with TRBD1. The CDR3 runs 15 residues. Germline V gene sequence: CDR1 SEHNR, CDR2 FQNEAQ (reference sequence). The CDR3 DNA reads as TGTGCCAGCAGCTCCCAGGGGGCAACTAGTGAAAAACTGTTTTTT. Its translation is CASSSQGATSEKLFF. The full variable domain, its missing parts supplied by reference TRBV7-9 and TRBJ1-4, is DTGVSQNPRHKITKRGQNVTFRCDPISEHNRLYWYRQTLGQGPEFLTYFQNEAQLEKSRLLSDRFSAERPKGSFSTLEIQRTEQGDSAMYLCASSSQGATSEKLFFGSGTQLSVL.

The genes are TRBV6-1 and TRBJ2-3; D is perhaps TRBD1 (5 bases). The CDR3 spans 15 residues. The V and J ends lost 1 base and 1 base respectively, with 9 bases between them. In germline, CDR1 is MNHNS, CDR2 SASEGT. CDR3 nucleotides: TGTGCCAGCAGTGAAGGGACAACCGGCACAGATACGCAGTATTTT. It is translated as CASSEGTTGTDTQYF.

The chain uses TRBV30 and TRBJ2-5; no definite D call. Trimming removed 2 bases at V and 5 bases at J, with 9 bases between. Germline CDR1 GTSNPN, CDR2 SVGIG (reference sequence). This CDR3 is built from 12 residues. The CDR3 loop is CAWSSMGETQYF. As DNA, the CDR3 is TGTGCCTGGAGTTCAATGGGGGAGACCCAGTACTTC.